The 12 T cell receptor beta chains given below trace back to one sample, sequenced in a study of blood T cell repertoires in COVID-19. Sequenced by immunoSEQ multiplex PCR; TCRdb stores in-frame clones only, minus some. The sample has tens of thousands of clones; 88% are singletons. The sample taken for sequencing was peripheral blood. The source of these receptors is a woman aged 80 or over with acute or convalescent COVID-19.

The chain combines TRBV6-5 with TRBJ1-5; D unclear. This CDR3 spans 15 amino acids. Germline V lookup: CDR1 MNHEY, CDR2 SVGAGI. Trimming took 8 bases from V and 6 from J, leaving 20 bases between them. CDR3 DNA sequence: TGTGCCAGCTCTCAAGGTCTCCCGGGAAGTCAGCCCCAGCATTTT. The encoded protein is CASSQGLPGSQPQHF.

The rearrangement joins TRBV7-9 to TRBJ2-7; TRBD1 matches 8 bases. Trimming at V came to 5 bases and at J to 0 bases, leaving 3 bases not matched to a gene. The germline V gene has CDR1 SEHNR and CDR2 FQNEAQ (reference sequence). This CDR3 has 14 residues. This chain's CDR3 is CASSTTGGSYEQYF. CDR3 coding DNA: TGTGCCAGCAGCACAACAGGGGGCTCCTACGAGCAGTACTTC.

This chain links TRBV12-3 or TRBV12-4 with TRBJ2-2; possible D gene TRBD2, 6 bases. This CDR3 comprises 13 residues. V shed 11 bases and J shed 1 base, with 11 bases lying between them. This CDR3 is CACSEGNTGELFF. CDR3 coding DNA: TGTGCCTGCTCGGAGGGGAACACCGGGGAGCTGTTTTTT.

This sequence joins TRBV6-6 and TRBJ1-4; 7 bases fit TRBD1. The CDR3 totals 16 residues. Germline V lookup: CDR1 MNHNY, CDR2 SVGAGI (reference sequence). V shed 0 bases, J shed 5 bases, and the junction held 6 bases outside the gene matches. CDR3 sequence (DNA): TGTGCCAGCAGTTACTCGGCAGGGGGAATAAATGAAAAACTGTTTTTT. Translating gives CASSYSAGGINEKLFF.

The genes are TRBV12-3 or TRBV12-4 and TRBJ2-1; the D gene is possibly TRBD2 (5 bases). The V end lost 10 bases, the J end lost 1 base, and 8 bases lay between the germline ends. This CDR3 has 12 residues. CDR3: CATEGSYNEQFF. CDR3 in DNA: TGTGCCACCGAGGGATCCTACAATGAGCAGTTCTTC.

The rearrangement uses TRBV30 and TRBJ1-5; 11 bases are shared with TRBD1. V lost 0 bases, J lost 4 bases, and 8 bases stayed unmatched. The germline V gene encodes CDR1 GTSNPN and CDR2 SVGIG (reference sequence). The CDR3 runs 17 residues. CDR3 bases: TGTGCCTGGAGTGTACAGTGGGGGACAGGGGGGAATCAGCCCCAGCATTTT. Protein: CAWSVQWGTGGNQPQHF. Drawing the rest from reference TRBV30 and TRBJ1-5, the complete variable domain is SQTIHQWPATLVQPVGSPLSLECTVEGTSNPNLYWYRQAAGRGLQLLFYSVGIGQISSEVPQNLSASRPQDRQFILSSKKLLLSDSGFYLCAWSVQWGTGGNQPQHFGDGTRLSIL.

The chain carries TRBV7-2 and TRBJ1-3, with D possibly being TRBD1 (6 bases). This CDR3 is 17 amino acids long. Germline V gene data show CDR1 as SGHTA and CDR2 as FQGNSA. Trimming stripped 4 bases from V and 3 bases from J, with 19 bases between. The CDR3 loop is CASSSTISTGGGNTIYF. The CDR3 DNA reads TGTGCCAGCAGCTCCACGATTTCGACAGGAGGTGGAAACACCATATATTTT.

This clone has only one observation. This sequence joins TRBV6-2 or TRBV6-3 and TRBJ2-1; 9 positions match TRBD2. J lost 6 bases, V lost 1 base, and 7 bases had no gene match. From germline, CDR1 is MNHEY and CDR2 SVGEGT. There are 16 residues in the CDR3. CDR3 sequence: CASSYLGTSIGNEQFF. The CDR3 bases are TGTGCCAGCAGTTACTTAGGGACTAGCATAGGCAATGAGCAGTTCTTC.

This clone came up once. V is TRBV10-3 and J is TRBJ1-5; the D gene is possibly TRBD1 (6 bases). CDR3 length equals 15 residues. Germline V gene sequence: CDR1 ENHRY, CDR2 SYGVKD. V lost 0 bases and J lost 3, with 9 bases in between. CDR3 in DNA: TGTGCCATCAGTGAGTCGGACAGCCACAATCAGCCCCAGCATTTT. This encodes CAISESDSHNQPQHF.

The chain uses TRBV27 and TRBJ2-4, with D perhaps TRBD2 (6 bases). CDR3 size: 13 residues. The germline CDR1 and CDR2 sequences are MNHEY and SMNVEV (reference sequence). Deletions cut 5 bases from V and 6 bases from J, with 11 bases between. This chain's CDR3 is CASSPGTLNIQYF. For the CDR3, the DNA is TGTGCCAGCAGTCCCGGGACTTTAAACATTCAGTACTTC.

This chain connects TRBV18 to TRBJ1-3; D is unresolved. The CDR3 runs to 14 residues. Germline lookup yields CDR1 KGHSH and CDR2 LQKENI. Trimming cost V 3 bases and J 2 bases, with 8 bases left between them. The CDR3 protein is CASSPARTGNTIYF. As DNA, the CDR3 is TGTGCCAGCTCACCGGCTAGAACTGGAAACACCATATATTTT.

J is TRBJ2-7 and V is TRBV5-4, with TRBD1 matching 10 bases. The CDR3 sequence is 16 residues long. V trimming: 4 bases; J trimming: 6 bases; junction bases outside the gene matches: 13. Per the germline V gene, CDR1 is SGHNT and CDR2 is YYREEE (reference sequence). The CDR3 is CASSDVRQGARAEQYF. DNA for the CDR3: TGTGCCAGCAGCGACGTCCGACAGGGGGCGAGGGCCGAGCAGTACTTC.